This T cell receptor (beta chain) derives from a study of blood T cell repertoires in COVID-19. The table came from immunoSEQ multiplex PCR; TCRdb's copy has only in-frame clones and leaves some out. The repertoire holds about 120,000 clones, over 75% seen once, with about 27% in the top ten. V lost 2 bases, J lost 5 bases, and 7 bases stayed unmatched. The CDR3 is made up of 15 amino acids. Germline assignment: CDR1 SEHNR and CDR2 FQNEAQ (reference sequence). The sequenced sample consisted of peripheral blood. The chain carries TRBV7-9 and TRBJ2-5, with TRBD1 identical over 8 bases. The clonotype originates from a man in his 70s with active or convalescent COVID-19. CDR3 DNA: TGTGCCAGCAGCTTATACACAGGGGGATCCGAGACCCAGTACTTC. It specifies CASSLYTGGSETQYF.